One and the same sample provided the 6 T cell receptor beta chains below, sequenced in a study of long-term antiretroviral therapy in people with HIV. With survey level as its setting, the immunoSEQ assay was v3.0. Some clones are missing from TCRdb's copy, which holds only in-frame ones; the method was immunoSEQ multiplex PCR. This table holds about 24,000 clones, about 87% found once. The sequences come from unsorted PBMCs, collected 1.8 years before starting antiretroviral therapy. The receptors here all came from a man aged 45-65 years with HIV.

The DNA of the CDR3 is TGTGCCAGCAGCTTAGCGTCAGGGGCATACGAGCAGTACTTC. It translates to CASSLASGAYEQYF. This sequence joins TRBV7-6 and TRBJ2-7; weak D call: TRBD1 (6 bases). The CDR3 has 14 amino acids. The germline V and J ends were trimmed by 0 bases and 4 bases, with 10 bases remaining between them. CDR1 SGHVS and CDR2 FNYEAQ come from the germline V gene.

J is TRBJ2-2 and V is TRBV2, with TRBD1 as a possible D gene (6 bases). Germline V CDR1 and CDR2: SNHLY, FYNNEI. The V and J ends lost 5 bases and 5 bases respectively, with 9 bases between them. CDR3 length: 13 amino acids. The CDR3 reads CASSQGGTGELFF. The CDR3 nucleotides are TGTGCCAGCAGTCAAGGGGGAACCGGGGAGCTGTTTTTT.

The chain has TRBV6-5 and TRBJ2-3, with D unresolved. Between the trimmed V and J ends, which lost 6 bases and 4 bases, there was a span of 17 bases. The CDR3 has 15 residues. Looked up from germline, CDR1 is MNHEY and CDR2 is SVGAGI. CDR3 nucleotides: TGTGCCAGCAGAACCGAACACGGGTTCGCAGATACGCAGTATTTT. This codes for CASRTEHGFADTQYF.

The chain combines TRBV29-1 with TRBJ2-3, with D perhaps TRBD1 (5 bases). V shed 6 bases and J shed 5 bases, with 12 bases lying between them. Germline-derived CDR1 and CDR2 are SQVTM and ANQGSEA. This CDR3 contains 12 residues. The CDR3: CSVFTGQDTQYF. The CDR3 DNA reads as TGCAGCGTCTTTACAGGTCAAGATACGCAGTATTTT.

CDR3 nucleotide sequence: TGTGCCTGGACCCTAGCGGGGGCCCCAATTCAACGCTACGAGCAGTACTTC. Protein sequence: CAWTLAGAPIQRYEQYF. The V gene is TRBV30, the J gene TRBJ2-7; 10 nucleotides match TRBD2. The CDR3 runs 17 residues. The germline CDR1 and CDR2 sequences are GTSNPN and SVGIG (reference sequence). V dropped 4 bases and J dropped 3; count of bases not matched to a gene: 15.

V gene TRBV9 combines with J gene TRBJ2-7; no reliable D call. Germline values: CDR1 SGDLS, CDR2 YYNGEE. V was shortened by 2 bases and J by 5 bases, with 14 bases between the two germline ends. The CDR3 is made up of 14 amino acids. The CDR3 spells CASSVGPTANEQYF. Here the CDR3 DNA reads TGTGCCAGCAGCGTTGGACCCACAGCCAACGAGCAGTACTTC.